This T cell receptor (beta chain) was obtained from a study of T cells in Graves' hyperthyroidism and ophthalmopathy. Graves' hyperthyroidism qualified as stable when ophthalmopathy did not progress within 18 months. With a duration under 2 months, the hyperthyroidism was newly diagnosed in patients aged 18 to 65. Exclusion of a patient resulted from uncontrolled infection, other autoimmune disease, pregnancy or lactation. This clonotype was counted at least ten times. Its antigen remains unidentified. Study results and limitations: Most thyroid clonotypes with frequency above 0.001 were detected in blood.

J was trimmed by 2 bases and V by 6 bases; bases with no gene match: 13. Germline assignment: CDR1 SEHNR and CDR2 FQNEAQ (reference sequence). CDR3 size: 18 residues. TCR beta CDR3 regions were amplified from RNA transcripts. A first-round RT-PCR of the TCR CDR3 used the HTBI primer set. TCRdb re-called the multiplex PCR reads through MiXCR, storing one row per CDR3 protein. The profile shows fewer than 750,000 distinct CDR3 sequences, 40% to 55% of them singletons. Sequencing used peripheral blood or thyroid tissue (not recorded which). The source is a woman younger than 30 with Graves' hyperthyroidism. The chain joins TRBV7-9 to TRBJ2-7; 13 nucleotides agree with TRBD2. CDR3 nucleotide sequence: TGTGCCAGCAGTCGCCCCGCGGGACTAGCGGGATATGCCTACGAGCAGTACTTC. Its protein product is CASSRPAGLAGYAYEQYF.